Listed here are 32 T cell receptor beta chains from one sample, sequenced in a study of technical replicates of blood from a handful of donors. Repertoires were generated with immunoSEQ multiplex PCR, while TCRdb's copy carries only in-frame clones and drops some. Among roughly 52,000 clones, about 95% were seen once, and the ten largest hold 2.5% to 3.5%. The specimen was PBMCs. The receptors derive from a human donor in good health. Some clones in this sample may be carry-over from other donors' samples.

The chain carries TRBV4-1 and TRBJ1-1, with 9 bases identical to TRBD1. After removal of 2 bases from V and 5 bases from J, the junction contained 12 bases not matched to a gene. Germline V gene sequence: CDR1 MGHRA, CDR2 YSYEKL. The length of the CDR3 is 17 residues. DNA for the CDR3: TGCGCCAGCAGCCAAATCAGTGCCGGGACAGGGTGGACTGAAGCTTTCTTT. It codes for CASSQISAGTGWTEAFF.

V is TRBV7-8 and J is TRBJ2-1, with TRBD2 matching over 8 bases. Losses at the gene ends were 0 bases for V and 7 bases for J; bases not matched to a gene: 8. Germline CDR1 SGHVS, CDR2 FQNEAQ. The CDR3 totals 16 residues. The CDR3 DNA reads TGTGCCAGCAGCTTAGCGTGGACTAGCTCGGAGAATGAGCAGTTCTTC. Protein product: CASSLAWTSSENEQFF.

V and J are TRBV15 and TRBJ2-1; 9 bases align to TRBD1. Germline V gives CDR1 LNHNV, CDR2 YYDKDF (reference sequence). This CDR3 has 14 residues. V gave up 5 bases and J gave up 5 bases; unmatched junction bases: 4. The CDR3 region is CATSGGQGDNEQFF. CDR3 DNA: TGTGCCACCAGCGGGGGACAGGGCGACAATGAGCAGTTCTTC.

CDR3 amino acids: CSVSGTSDTYEQYF. The CDR3 DNA reads as TGCAGCGTTTCCGGGACTAGCGACACCTACGAGCAGTACTTC. This chain joins TRBV29-1 and TRBJ2-7, with 10 nucleotides matching TRBD2. This CDR3 has 14 amino acids. Trimming removed 5 bases from V and 2 bases from J; junction bases left unmatched: 6. Germline V CDR1 and CDR2: SQVTM, ANQGSEA.

V and J are TRBV4-3 and TRBJ2-6; D is possibly TRBD1 (6 bases). Trimming took off 3 bases at V and 4 bases at J, with 22 bases between the two ends. The germline gives CDR1 LGHNA, CDR2 YSLEER. CDR3 length: 19 amino acids. CDR3 region: CASSQHWVRQDSGANVLTF. Written as DNA, the CDR3 is TGCGCCAGCAGCCAGCACTGGGTGAGACAGGACTCCGGGGCCAACGTCCTGACTTTC.

This clone was detected only once. The chain employs TRBV11-2 and TRBJ2-7; D uncertain. From germline, CDR1 is SGHAT and CDR2 FQNNGV. This CDR3 region has 15 residues. V lost 2 bases, J lost 2 bases, and 13 bases lay in between. The CDR3 DNA reads TGTGCCAGCAGCTTACTTCCCAATGGGCCCTACGAGCAGTACTTC. It codes for CASSLLPNGPYEQYF. Full variable domain (missing parts from reference TRBV11-2 and TRBJ2-7): EAGVAQSPRYKIIEKRQSVAFWCNPISGHATLYWYQQILGQGPKLLIQFQNNGVVDDSQLPKDRFSAERLKGVDSTLKIQPAKLEDSAVYLCASSLLPNGPYEQYFGPGTRLTVT.

The chain joins TRBV18 to TRBJ2-5, with a possible D match to TRBD1 (6 bases). There are 15 residues in the CDR3. Trimming left V 6 bases short and J 2 bases short, with 16 bases between. CDR1 and CDR2 from the germline V gene are KGHSH and LQKENI. Written as DNA, the CDR3 is TGTGCCAGCTCCGCTACGACAGGAACTCAAGAGACCCAGTACTTC. Translated, it gives CASSATTGTQETQYF.

The CDR3 coding sequence is TGTGCCAGCTTGAGTCCGAGCTCTGGAAACACCATATATTTT. This encodes CASLSPSSGNTIYF. The rearrangement uses TRBV6-5 and TRBJ1-3; no clear D gene. The CDR3 totals 14 residues. The V gene's germline CDR1 is MNHEY and CDR2 SVGAGI. V was cut by 8 bases and J by 0 bases, with 11 bases left in between.

The genes are TRBV6-5 and TRBJ2-3; 8 nucleotides agree with TRBD1. Per the germline V gene, CDR1 is MNHEY and CDR2 is SVGAGI. The CDR3 loop spans 15 amino acids. V lost 6 bases, J lost 6 bases, and 11 bases stayed unmatched. In nucleotides, the CDR3 is TGTGCCAGCAGACGTTACAGGGGGTTGATGGATACGCAGTATTTT. It codes for CASRRYRGLMDTQYF.

The chain uses TRBV21-1 and TRBJ2-1; TRBD2 is the table's D call, not checked against the DNA. TRBV21-1 is labeled a pseudogene. This CDR3 has 14 amino acids. CDR3 sequence: CASSGRWSYNEQFF. The CDR3 region has the DNA TGTGCCAGCAGCGGGAGGTGGTCCTACAATGAGCAGTTCTTC.

The chain uses TRBV6-1 and TRBJ2-3, with 8 nucleotides matching TRBD2. This CDR3 is 15 amino acids long. From germline, CDR1 is MNHNS and CDR2 SASEGT. The V segment lost 1 base and the J segment 0 bases; nucleotides outside the gene matches: 0. CDR3 sequence reads: CASSEVAGSTDTQYF. In DNA, the CDR3 is TGTGCCAGCAGTGAAGTAGCGGGGAGCACAGATACGCAGTATTTT.

This chain connects TRBV27 to TRBJ2-1; 11 bases are shared with TRBD2. J gave up 2 bases and V 5 bases, and 2 bases lay outside the gene matches. This CDR3 is built from 15 residues. CDR1 is MNHEY, CDR2 SMNVEV, per germline (reference sequence). CDR3 in amino acids: CASSTLAGAYNEQFF. DNA of the CDR3: TGTGCCAGCAGTACACTAGCGGGAGCCTACAATGAGCAGTTCTTC.

This rearrangement joins TRBV5-1 to TRBJ2-7, with a weak D call TRBD2 (6 bases). Trimming pared 2 bases from V and 5 bases from J, leaving 8 bases between. Germline CDR1 is SGHRS and CDR2 is YFSETQ. This CDR3 is built from 12 residues. The CDR3 coding sequence is TGCGCCAGCAGCTTCCCTAGCGACGAGCAGTACTTC. Residues: CASSFPSDEQYF.

The V gene is TRBV7-9, the J gene TRBJ2-1; maybe TRBD2 (5 bases). Germline V gene lookup returns CDR1 SEHNR and CDR2 FQNEAQ (reference sequence). This CDR3 is 14 amino acids long. V was pared by 4 bases and J by 7 bases, with 14 bases between. This CDR3 reads CASSYPGGRNEQFF. The CDR3 DNA follows: TGTGCCAGCAGCTATCCAGGAGGTAGGAATGAGCAGTTCTTC.

The rearrangement uses TRBV2 and TRBJ2-1; the D gene is possibly TRBD2 (5 bases). CDR3 size: 13 residues. V was clipped by 6 bases and J by 4 bases, with 10 bases between them. Germline values: CDR1 SNHLY, CDR2 FYNNEI. CDR3 coding DNA: TGTGCCAGCAGGTCGGACTCGTACAATGAGCAGTTCTTC. Protein: CASRSDSYNEQFF.

V and J are TRBV5-1 and TRBJ2-5, with 7 nucleotides matching TRBD1. Germline V lookup: CDR1 SGHRS, CDR2 YFSETQ. Trimming removed 1 base from V and 3 bases from J; junction bases left unmatched: 3. The CDR3 spans 14 residues. The CDR3 DNA sequence: TGCGCCAGCAGCTTGTGGGACAGAAAAGAGACCCAGTACTTC. Translated, it gives CASSLWDRKETQYF.

The sample holds one count of this clone. A read error may account for a junction end that differs from germline. This chain joins TRBV2 and TRBJ2-3; tentatively, D is TRBD1 (5 bases). Germline V gives CDR1 SNHLY, CDR2 FYNNEI. There are 12 residues in the CDR3. As DNA, the CDR3 is TGTGCCAGCAGTGAAAGCCAAGGCAGGGCCGTGTTT. It is translated as CASSESQGRAVF. The full variable domain, completed using reference TRBV2 and TRBJ2-3, is EPEVTQTPSHQVTQMGQEVILRCVPISNHLYFYWYRQILGQKVEFLVSFYNNEISEKSEIFDDQFSVERPDGSNFTLKIRSTKLEDSAMYFCASSESQGRAVFGPGTRLTVL.

The chain combines TRBV6-1 with TRBJ2-3; 9 bases map to TRBD2. Trimming at V came to 1 base and at J to 6 bases, leaving 5 bases not matched to a gene. Per germline, CDR1 MNHNS and CDR2 SASEGT. This CDR3 has 15 residues. The chain's CDR3 is CASSEEAGGRDTQYF. DNA of the CDR3: TGTGCCAGCAGTGAAGAGGCGGGAGGGCGGGATACGCAGTATTTT.

V usage is TRBV4-1 and J usage is TRBJ2-1; 7 bases map to TRBD2. V shed 0 bases and J 4 bases; nucleotides not matched to a gene: 3. CDR1 is MGHRA and CDR2 is YSYEKL in the germline V gene. The CDR3 contains 15 residues. The CDR3 DNA follows: TGCGCCAGCAGCCAAGACGCGGGGGATTACAATGAGCAGTTCTTC. Protein product: CASSQDAGDYNEQFF.

The chain has TRBV11-2 and TRBJ2-1, with 13 nucleotides matching TRBD2. V lost 1 base, J lost 13 bases, and 10 bases stayed unmatched. The CDR3 has 16 residues. Looked up from germline, CDR1 is SGHAT and CDR2 is FQNNGV. The CDR3, as DNA: TGTGCCAGCAGCTTAGGGACTAGCGGGGGCCGTACAGATCAGTTCTTC. Its translation is CASSLGTSGGRTDQFF.

V gene TRBV13 combines with J gene TRBJ1-4; possible D gene TRBD1, 6 bases. V gave up 1 base and J gave up 2 bases, with 11 bases separating them. The CDR3 totals 16 residues. The germline CDR1 and CDR2 sequences are PRHDT and FYEKMQ (reference sequence). The CDR3 is CASSLEGETTNEKLFF. The CDR3 region has the DNA TGTGCCAGCAGCTTAGAGGGGGAGACCACTAATGAAAAACTGTTTTTT. The full variable domain, with the rest looked up from reference TRBV13 and TRBJ1-4, is AAGVIQSPRHLIKEKRETATLKCYPIPRHDTVYWYQQGPGQDPQFLISFYEKMQSDKGSIPDRFSAQQFSDYHSELNMSSLELGDSALYFCASSLEGETTNEKLFFGSGTQLSVL.

The chain links TRBV7-9 to TRBJ1-6; D is uncertain. The CDR3 has 13 amino acids. V dropped 1 base and J dropped 10 bases, with 8 bases sitting between them. Germline CDR1 SEHNR, CDR2 FQNEAQ (reference sequence). The CDR3 region has the DNA TGTGCCAGCAGCTTAGGCGGGGAGTCACCCCTCCACTTT. Residues: CASSLGGESPLHF.

A note on this clone: At one of its ends the junction is not consistent with the germline gene, which may arise from a read error. V is TRBV10-3 and J is TRBJ1-2; 9 bases are a match to TRBD1. In germline, CDR1 is ENHRY, CDR2 SYGVKD. This CDR3 contains 12 residues. The CDR3 sequence is CAISETDRGIAF. The CDR3 nucleotides are TGTGCCATCAGTGAGACGGACAGGGGAATTGCCTTC.

The rearrangement uses TRBV9 and TRBJ2-1, with 8 bases fitting TRBD2. V shed 3 bases, J shed 2 bases, and the junction held 7 bases outside the gene matches. This CDR3 has 16 residues. The germline gives CDR1 SGDLS, CDR2 YYNGEE. The CDR3 loop reads CASSAPRRGAYNEQFF. The CDR3 coding sequence is TGTGCCAGCAGCGCCCCCCGGCGGGGGGCCTACAATGAGCAGTTCTTC.

The rearrangement links TRBV9 to TRBJ1-6; maybe TRBD1 (5 bases). The CDR3 totals 16 residues. Germline values: CDR1 SGDLS, CDR2 YYNGEE. Trimming removed 4 bases at V and 3 bases at J, with 14 bases between. Here the CDR3 reads CASSLTDTIYNSPLHF. The CDR3 nucleotides read TGTGCCAGCAGCCTCACGGACACGATCTATAATTCACCCCTCCACTTT.

In nucleotides, the CDR3 is TGTGCCAGCCCTAAGACCCAAGGGGGCTTGGGGAATCAGCCCCAGCATTTT. This sequence encodes CASPKTQGGLGNQPQHF. The V call is TRBV21-1, the J call TRBJ1-5; the DNA was not used to check the table's D call, TRBD1. TRBV21-1 is recorded as a pseudogene. This CDR3 spans 17 amino acids.

This clone was seen a few times. The chain uses TRBV7-2 and TRBJ2-7, with TRBD2 matching over 8 bases. The V gene end was trimmed by 5 bases and the J gene end by 6 bases; junction bases not matched to a gene: 6. CDR3 size: 13 residues. Per the germline V gene, CDR1 is SGHTA and CDR2 is FQGNSA. Here the CDR3 reads CASSPESGGEQYF. DNA for the CDR3: TGTGCCAGCAGCCCTGAAAGCGGGGGCGAGCAGTACTTC.

This chain connects TRBV12-5 to TRBJ2-1; 14 nucleotides align to TRBD2. Trimming took 6 bases from V and 7 from J; bases not matched to a gene: 5. This CDR3 has 15 amino acids. Germline lookup yields CDR1 LGHNT and CDR2 FRNRAP. As DNA, the CDR3 is TGTGCTAGTGGCAAGGGACTAGCGGGGGCGAATGAGCAGTTCTTC. Translation gives CASGKGLAGANEQFF.

In this sample, this clone turned up once. The gene calls are TRBV7-9 and TRBJ2-2; TRBD2 matches at 9 bases. CDR1 and CDR2 from the germline V gene are SEHNR and FQNEAQ (reference sequence). CDR3 length: 16 amino acids. Germline trimming cut 4 bases from V and 0 bases from J; bases unmatched to any gene: 3. The CDR3 DNA is TGTGCCAGCAGCTCGACTAGCGGAGCGAACACCGGGGAGCTGTTTTTT. Translation: CASSSTSGANTGELFF.

The chain carries TRBV30 and TRBJ1-4; no firm D call. CDR1 is GTSNPN and CDR2 is SVGIG in the germline V gene (reference sequence). Trimming took off 8 bases at V and 7 bases at J, with 17 bases between the two ends. The CDR3 spans 13 residues. The CDR3 loop reads CARDEIRGEKLFF. The DNA for the CDR3 is TGTGCCAGAGACGAGATTCGAGGTGAAAAACTGTTTTTT.

The rearrangement uses TRBV4-1 and TRBJ1-2, with TRBD1 matching 9 bases. The germline V gene encodes CDR1 MGHRA and CDR2 YSYEKL. This CDR3 is built from 17 residues. The junction had 15 bases not matched to a gene; V was cut back by 5 bases and J by 5 bases. Written as DNA, the CDR3 is TGCGCCAGCAGCAAAGGAGCCGGGACAGGGAGAGGGTATGGCTACACCTTC. Its protein is CASSKGAGTGRGYGYTF.

The chain joins TRBV4-2 to TRBJ1-1; 8 bases are shared with TRBD1. The CDR3 is made up of 16 amino acids. Per the germline V gene, CDR1 is LGHNA and CDR2 is YNFKEQ. V shed 1 base, J shed 5 bases, and the junction held 9 bases outside the gene matches. The CDR3 DNA sequence: TGTGCCAGCAGCCAAGGGACAGGGTTTAGGGAAACTGAAGCTTTCTTT. This gives the protein CASSQGTGFRETEAFF.